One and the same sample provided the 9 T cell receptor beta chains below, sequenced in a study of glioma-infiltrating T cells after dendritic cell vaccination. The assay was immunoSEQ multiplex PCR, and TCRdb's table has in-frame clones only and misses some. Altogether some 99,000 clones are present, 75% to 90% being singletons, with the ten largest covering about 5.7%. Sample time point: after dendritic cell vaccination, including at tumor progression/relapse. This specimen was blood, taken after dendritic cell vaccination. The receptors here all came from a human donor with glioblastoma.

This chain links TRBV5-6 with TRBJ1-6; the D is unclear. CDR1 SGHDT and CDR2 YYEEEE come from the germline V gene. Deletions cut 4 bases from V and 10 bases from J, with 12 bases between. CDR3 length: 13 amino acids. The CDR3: CASSALNRSPLHF. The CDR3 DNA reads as TGTGCCAGCAGCGCTCTCAACAGATCACCCCTCCACTTT.

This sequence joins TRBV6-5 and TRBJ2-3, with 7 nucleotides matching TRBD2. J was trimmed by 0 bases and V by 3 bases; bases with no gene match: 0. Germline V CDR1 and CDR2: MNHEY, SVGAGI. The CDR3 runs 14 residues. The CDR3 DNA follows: TGTGCCAGCAGTTATAGCGGGAGCACAGATACGCAGTATTTT. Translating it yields CASSYSGSTDTQYF.

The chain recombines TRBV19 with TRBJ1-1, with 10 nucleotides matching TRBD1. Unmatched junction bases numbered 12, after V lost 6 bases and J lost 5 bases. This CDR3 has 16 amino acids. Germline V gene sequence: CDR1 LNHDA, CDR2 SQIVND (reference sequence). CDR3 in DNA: TGTGCCAGTAGCCTTATCCAGGGGACAGGGGTGACTGAAGCTTTCTTT. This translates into CASSLIQGTGVTEAFF.

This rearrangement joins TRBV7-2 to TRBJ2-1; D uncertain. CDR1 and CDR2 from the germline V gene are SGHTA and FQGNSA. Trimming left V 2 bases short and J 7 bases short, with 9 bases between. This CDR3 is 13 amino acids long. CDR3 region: CASSLRPTNEQFF. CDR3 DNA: TGTGCCAGCAGCTTAAGGCCGACAAATGAGCAGTTCTTC.

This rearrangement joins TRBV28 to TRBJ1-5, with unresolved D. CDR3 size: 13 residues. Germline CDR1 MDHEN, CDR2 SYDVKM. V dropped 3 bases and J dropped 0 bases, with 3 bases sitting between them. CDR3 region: CASSFYSNQPQHF. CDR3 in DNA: TGTGCCAGCAGTTTTTATAGCAATCAGCCCCAGCATTTT.

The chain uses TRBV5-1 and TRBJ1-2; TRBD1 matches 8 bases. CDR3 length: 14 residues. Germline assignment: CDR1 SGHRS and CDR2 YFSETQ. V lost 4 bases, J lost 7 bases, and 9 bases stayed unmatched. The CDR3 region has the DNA TGCGCCAGCAGCCCCTGGACAGGGTCCGGTGGCTACACCTTC. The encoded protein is CASSPWTGSGGYTF.

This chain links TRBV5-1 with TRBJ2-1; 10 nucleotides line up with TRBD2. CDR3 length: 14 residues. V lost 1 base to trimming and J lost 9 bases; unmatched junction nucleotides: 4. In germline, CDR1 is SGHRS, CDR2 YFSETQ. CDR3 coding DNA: TGCGCCAGCAGCTTGACTAGCGGGGTAATTGAGCAGTTCTTC. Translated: CASSLTSGVIEQFF. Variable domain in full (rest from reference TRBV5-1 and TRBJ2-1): KAGVTQTPRYLIKTRGQQVTLSCSPISGHRSVSWYQQTPGQGLQFLFEYFSETQRNKGNFPGRFSGRQFSNSRSEMNVSTLELGDSALYLCASSLTSGVIEQFFGPGTRLTVL.

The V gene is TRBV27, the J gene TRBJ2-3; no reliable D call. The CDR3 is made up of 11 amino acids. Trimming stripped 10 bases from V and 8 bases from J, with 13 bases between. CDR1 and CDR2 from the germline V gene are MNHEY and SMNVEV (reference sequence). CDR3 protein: CATHTESTQYF. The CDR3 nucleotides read TGTGCCACCCATACTGAGAGTACGCAGTATTTT.

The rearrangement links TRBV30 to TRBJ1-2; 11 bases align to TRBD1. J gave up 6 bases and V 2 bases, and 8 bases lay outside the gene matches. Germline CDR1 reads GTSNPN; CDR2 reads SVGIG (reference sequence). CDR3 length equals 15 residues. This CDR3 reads CAWSNPGQGVNGYTF. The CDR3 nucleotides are TGTGCCTGGAGTAACCCGGGACAGGGGGTGAATGGCTACACCTTC.